The source of this TCR beta chain is a study of shared clonotypes between healthy human individuals. Recent acute infections and vaccinations were absent in the healthy HIV-negative adult donors. Running of the assay took place at deep level. Method: immunoSEQ multiplex PCR; TCRdb's copy keeps in-frame clones and lacks some. Of 400,000 to 550,000 clones in the sample, 70% to 80% were seen once. This clone was found many times. The CDR3 has 14 amino acids. V was cut by 10 bases and J by 5 bases, with 17 bases left in between. Germline lookup yields CDR1 MDHEN and CDR2 SYDVKM. The clonotype comes from a woman in her forties in good health. Some clones in this sample may be carry-over from other donors' samples. Sample: PBMCs. This chain connects TRBV28 to TRBJ1-4; weak D call: TRBD1 (5 bases). CDR3 DNA: TGTGCCACCCGCATGGGGACTGAAAATGAAAAACTGTTTTTT. Translated: CATRMGTENEKLFF. Based on the CDR3 plus reference TRBV28 and TRBJ1-4, the full variable domain is DVKVTQSSRYLVKRTGEKVFLECVQDMDHENMFWYRQDPGLGLRLIYFSYDVKMKEKGDIPEGYSVSREKKERFSLILESASTNQTSMYLCATRMGTENEKLFFGSGTQLSVL.